This TCR beta chain comes out of a study of cytomegalovirus exposure and HLA in healthy donors. The overall study: Clustering assigned around 77% of the 350 to 400 genotyped donors to the Caucasian-associated ancestry cluster.

Of note for this clone: As yet, its antigen is unknown.

Trimming took 5 bases from V and 9 from J, leaving 20 bases between them. This CDR3 contains 15 residues. CDR1 is SGHTA and CDR2 is FQGNSA in the germline V gene. PCR was performed using 60 Vbeta and 13 Jbeta primers. Generated by immunoSEQ multiplex PCR, the TCRdb table keeps only in-frame clones and is missing some. Found here are 130,000 or so clones; the top ten clones hold about 2.2%. General study points: For cytomegalovirus status, the classifier reportedly gave diagnoses with high specificity and sensitivity.

This TCR was sampled from a woman aged 18-29 years in good health and CMV-seronegative. Sequencing was carried out using PBMCs. The V gene is TRBV7-2, the J gene TRBJ1-5, with D perhaps matching TRBD1 (5 bases). The CDR3, as DNA: TGTGCCAGCAGCCAGACTTCCCGGGGGAAGGGGCCCCAGCATTTT. Translating it yields CASSQTSRGKGPQHF.